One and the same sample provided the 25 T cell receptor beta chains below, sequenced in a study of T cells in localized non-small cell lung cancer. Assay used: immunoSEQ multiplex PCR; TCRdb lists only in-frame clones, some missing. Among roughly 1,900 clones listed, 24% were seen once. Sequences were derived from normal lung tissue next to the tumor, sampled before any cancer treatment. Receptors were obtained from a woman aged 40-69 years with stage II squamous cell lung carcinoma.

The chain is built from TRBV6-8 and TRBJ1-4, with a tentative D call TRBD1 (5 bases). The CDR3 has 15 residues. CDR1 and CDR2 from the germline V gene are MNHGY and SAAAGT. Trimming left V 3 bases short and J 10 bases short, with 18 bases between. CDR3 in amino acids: CASSYKGATRGKLFF. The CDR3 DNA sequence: TGTGCCAGCAGTTATAAAGGGGCTACCCGGGGAAAACTGTTTTTT.

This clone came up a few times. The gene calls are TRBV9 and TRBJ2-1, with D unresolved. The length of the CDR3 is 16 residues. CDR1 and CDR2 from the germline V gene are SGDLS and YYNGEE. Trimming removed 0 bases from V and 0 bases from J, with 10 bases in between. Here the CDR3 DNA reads TGTGCCAGCAGCGTAGGGCTGCGTAGCTCCTACAATGAGCAGTTCTTC. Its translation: CASSVGLRSSYNEQFF.

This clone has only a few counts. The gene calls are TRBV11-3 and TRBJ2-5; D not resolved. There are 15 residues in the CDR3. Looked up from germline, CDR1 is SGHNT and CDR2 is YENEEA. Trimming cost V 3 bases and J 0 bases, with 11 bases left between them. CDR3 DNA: TGTGCCAGCAGCTTCTACGGCACCTACCAAGAGACCCAGTACTTC. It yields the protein CASSFYGTYQETQYF.

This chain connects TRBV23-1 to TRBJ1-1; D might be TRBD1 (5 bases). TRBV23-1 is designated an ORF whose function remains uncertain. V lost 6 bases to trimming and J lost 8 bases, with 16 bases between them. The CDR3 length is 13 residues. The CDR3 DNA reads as TGCGCCAGCAGCTTGAATCTCCAGGGAGAAGCTTTCTTT. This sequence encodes CASSLNLQGEAFF.

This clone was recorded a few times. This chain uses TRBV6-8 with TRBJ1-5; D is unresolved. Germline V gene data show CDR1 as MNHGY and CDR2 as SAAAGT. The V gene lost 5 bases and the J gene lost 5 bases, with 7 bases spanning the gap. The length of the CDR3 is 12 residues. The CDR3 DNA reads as TGTGCCAGCAGTGACCCGTATCAGCCCCAGCATTTT. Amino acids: CASSDPYQPQHF.

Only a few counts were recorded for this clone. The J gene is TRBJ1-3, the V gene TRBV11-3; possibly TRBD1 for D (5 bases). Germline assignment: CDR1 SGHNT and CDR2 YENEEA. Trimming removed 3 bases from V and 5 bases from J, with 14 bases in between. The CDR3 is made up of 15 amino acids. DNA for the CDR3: TGTGCCAGCAGCTTGGTGGGGCAGGGAAGAAACACCATATATTTT. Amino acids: CASSLVGQGRNTIYF.

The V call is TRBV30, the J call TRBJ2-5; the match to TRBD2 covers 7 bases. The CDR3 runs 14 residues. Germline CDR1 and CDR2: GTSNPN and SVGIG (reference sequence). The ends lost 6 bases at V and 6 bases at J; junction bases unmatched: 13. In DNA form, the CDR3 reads TGTGCCTGCGCTTCCAGCGGGATAGGACAGACCCAGTACTTC. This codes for CACASSGIGQTQYF.

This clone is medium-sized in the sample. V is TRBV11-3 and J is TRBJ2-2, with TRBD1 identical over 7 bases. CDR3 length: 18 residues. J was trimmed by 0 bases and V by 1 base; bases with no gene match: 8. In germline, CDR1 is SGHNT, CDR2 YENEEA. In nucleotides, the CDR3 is TGTGCCAGCAGCTTAGGGTCCGGACAGGCTGCGAACACCGGGGAGCTGTTTTTT. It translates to CASSLGSGQAANTGELFF.

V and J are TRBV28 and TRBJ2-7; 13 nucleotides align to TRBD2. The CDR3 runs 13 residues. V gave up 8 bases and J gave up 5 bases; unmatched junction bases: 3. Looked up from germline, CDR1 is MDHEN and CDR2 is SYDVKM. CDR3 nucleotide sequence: TGTGCCAGCCGGACTAGCGGGAGACACGAGCAGTACTTC. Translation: CASRTSGRHEQYF.

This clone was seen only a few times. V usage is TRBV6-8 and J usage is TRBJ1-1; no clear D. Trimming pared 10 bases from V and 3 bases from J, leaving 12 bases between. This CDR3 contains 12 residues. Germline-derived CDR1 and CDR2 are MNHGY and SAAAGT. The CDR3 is CAITSGDTEAFF. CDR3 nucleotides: TGTGCCATCACTTCCGGCGACACTGAAGCTTTCTTT.

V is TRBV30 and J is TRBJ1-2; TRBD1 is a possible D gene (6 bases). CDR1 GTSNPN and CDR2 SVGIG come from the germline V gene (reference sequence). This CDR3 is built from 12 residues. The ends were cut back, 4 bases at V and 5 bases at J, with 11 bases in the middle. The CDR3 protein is CAWTRGRYGYTF. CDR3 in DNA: TGTGCCTGGACGAGGGGGAGATATGGCTACACCTTC.

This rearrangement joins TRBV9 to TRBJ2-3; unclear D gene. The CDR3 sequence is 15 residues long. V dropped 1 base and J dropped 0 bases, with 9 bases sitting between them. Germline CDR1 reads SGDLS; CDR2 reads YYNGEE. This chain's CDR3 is CASSVMPSSTDTQYF. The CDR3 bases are TGTGCCAGCAGCGTAATGCCTTCTAGCACAGATACGCAGTATTTT. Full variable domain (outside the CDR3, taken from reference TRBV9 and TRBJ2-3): DSGVTQTPKHLITATGQRVTLRCSPRSGDLSVYWYQQSLDQGLQFLIQYYNGEERAKGNILERFSAQQFPDLHSELNLSSLELGDSALYFCASSVMPSSTDTQYFGPGTRLTVL.

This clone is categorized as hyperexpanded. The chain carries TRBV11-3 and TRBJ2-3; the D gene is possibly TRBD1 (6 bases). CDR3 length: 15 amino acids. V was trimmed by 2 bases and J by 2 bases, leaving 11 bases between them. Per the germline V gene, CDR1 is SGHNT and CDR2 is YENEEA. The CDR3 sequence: CASSLIPGATDTQYF. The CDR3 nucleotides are TGTGCCAGCAGCTTAATTCCAGGGGCCACAGATACGCAGTATTTT.

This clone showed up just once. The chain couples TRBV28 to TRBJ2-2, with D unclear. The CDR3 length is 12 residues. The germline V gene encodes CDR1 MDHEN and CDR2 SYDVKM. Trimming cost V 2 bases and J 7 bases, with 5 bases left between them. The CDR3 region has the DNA TGTGCCAGCAGTTTAGTGGGCGGGGAGCTGTTTTTT. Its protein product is CASSLVGGELFF.

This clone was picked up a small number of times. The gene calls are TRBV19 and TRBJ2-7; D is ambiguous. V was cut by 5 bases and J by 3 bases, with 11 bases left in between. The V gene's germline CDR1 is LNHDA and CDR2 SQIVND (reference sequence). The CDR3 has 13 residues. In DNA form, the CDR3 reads TGTGCCAGTAGTTTGGACGCGAACTACGAGCAGTACTTC. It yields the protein CASSLDANYEQYF.

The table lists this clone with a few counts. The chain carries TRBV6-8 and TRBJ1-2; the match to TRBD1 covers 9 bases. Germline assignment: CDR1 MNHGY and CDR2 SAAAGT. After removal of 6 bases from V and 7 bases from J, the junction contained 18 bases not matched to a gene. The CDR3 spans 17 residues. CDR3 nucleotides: TGTGCCAGCAGCCGACGCCTACAGGGGGCGCGGGGAGCTGGCTACACCTTC. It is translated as CASSRRLQGARGAGYTF.

The CDR3 region is CASSSRPVWTYNEQFF. The CDR3 bases are TGTGCCAGCAGTTCCCGGCCGGTGTGGACCTACAATGAGCAGTTCTTC. This sequence joins TRBV28 and TRBJ2-1; the D is unclear. The CDR3 sequence is 16 residues long. V lost 4 bases and J 2 bases, leaving 15 bases between the germline ends. The germline V gene has CDR1 MDHEN and CDR2 SYDVKM.

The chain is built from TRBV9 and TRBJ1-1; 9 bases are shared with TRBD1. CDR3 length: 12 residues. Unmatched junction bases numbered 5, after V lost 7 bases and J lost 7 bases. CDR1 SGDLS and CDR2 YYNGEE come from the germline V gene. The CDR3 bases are TGTGCCAGCGGGACAGGGTGGGGTGAAGCTTTCTTT. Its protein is CASGTGWGEAFF. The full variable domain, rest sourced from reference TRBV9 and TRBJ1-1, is DSGVTQTPKHLITATGQRVTLRCSPRSGDLSVYWYQQSLDQGLQFLIQYYNGEERAKGNILERFSAQQFPDLHSELNLSSLELGDSALYFCASGTGWGEAFFGQGTRLTVV.

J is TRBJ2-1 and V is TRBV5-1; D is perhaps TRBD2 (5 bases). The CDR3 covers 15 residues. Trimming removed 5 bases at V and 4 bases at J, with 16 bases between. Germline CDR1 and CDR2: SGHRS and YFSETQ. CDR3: CASSSDYEPYNEQFF. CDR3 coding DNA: TGCGCCAGCAGTTCCGACTACGAACCGTACAATGAGCAGTTCTTC.

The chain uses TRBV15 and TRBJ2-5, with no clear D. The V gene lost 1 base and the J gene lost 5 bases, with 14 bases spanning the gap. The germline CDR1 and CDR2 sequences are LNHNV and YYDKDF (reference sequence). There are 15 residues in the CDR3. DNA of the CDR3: TGTGCCACCAGCAGAGGGACGCAGTCGATCGAGACCCAGTACTTC. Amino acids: CATSRGTQSIETQYF.

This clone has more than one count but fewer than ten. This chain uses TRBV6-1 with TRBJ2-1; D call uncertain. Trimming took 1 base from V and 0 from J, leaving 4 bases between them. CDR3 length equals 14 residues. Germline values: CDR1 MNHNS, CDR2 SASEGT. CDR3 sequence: CASSEDSSYNEQFF. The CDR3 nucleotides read TGTGCCAGCAGTGAAGACAGCTCCTACAATGAGCAGTTCTTC.

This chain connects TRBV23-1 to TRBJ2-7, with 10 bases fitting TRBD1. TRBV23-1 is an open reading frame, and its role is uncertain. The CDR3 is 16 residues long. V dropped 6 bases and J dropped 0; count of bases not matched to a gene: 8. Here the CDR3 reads CASSQEDRGASYEQYF. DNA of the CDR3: TGCGCCAGCAGCCAAGAGGACAGGGGGGCCTCCTACGAGCAGTACTTC.

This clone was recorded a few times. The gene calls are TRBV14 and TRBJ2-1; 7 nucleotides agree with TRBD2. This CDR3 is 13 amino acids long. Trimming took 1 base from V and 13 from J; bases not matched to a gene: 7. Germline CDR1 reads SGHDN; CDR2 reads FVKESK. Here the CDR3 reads CASSQVGGTLQFF. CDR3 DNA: TGTGCCAGCAGCCAAGTCGGGGGGACTTTACAGTTCTTC.

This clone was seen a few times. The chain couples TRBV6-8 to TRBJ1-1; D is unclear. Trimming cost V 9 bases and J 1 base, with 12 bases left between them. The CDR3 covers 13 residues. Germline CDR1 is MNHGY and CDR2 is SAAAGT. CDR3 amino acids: CASGSVWNTEAFF. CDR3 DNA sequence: TGTGCCAGTGGAAGCGTGTGGAACACTGAAGCTTTCTTT.

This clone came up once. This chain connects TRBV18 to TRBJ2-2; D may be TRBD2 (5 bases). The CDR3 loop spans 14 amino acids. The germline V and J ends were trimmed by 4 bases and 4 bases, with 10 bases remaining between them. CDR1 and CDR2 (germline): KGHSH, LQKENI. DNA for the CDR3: TGTGCCAGCTCACTGTCGGAGGCCACCGGGGAGCTGTTTTTT. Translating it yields CASSLSEATGELFF.